This T cell receptor beta chain was obtained from a study of T cell responses to AZD1222 COVID-19 vaccine. This table comes from immunoSEQ multiplex PCR, and its TCRdb copy is limited to in-frame clones, with some not included. The sample has about 92,000 clones, roughly 88% seen once. The germline V gene has CDR1 KGHSH and CDR2 LQKENI. The CDR3 sequence is 14 residues long. V dropped 8 bases and J dropped 4 bases, with 17 bases sitting between them. This specimen consisted of peripheral blood, obtained on day 0 of AZD1222 vaccination. The sequence derives from an adult in good health. The chain employs TRBV18 and TRBJ1-1; D not certain. The CDR3 nucleotides are TGTGCCAGCGTAAGTGGGCGCAGGAGCACTGAAGCTTTCTTT. It translates to CASVSGRRSTEAFF.